These T cell receptor beta chains were read from a single sample in a study of vaccination effects on CD4 cells after COVID-19. The antigens these receptors bind are not known. Here immunoSEQ multiplex PCR was the method, and the copy in TCRdb shows in-frame clones only, minus some. The profile shows around 30,000 clones, 55% to 65% of them singletons. Sample: CD4+ T cells from PBMCs cultured without peptide, taken before COVID-19 vaccination. The receptors originated from a human donor who received a COVID-19 vaccine. The CDR3 runs from the conserved cysteine through the conserved F or W. Fields, in order: V gene, J gene, clone size, D gene, CDR3 protein, CDR3 DNA. A D gene is named only where the DNA matches it firmly. Expanded clones are given a class, and other clones once, few, many or no size at all.

TRBV4-1	TRBJ1-2	few	-	CASSQDRLVRTNYGYTF	TGCGCCAGCAGCCAAGATCGTTTAGTCAGGACAAACTATGGCTACACCTTC
TRBV3-1/TRBV3-2	TRBJ2-1	-	TRBD2	CASSPGKGRGAGEQFF	TGTGCCAGCAGCCCGGGGAAGGGGCGGGGGGCGGGTGAGCAGTTCTTC
TRBV18	TRBJ2-3	few	-	CASSPDSRAQYF	TGTGCCAGCTCCCCTGACTCACGCGCGCAGTATTTT
TRBV7-7	TRBJ2-3	-	TRBD1	CASSSTGQAADTQYF	TGTGCCAGCAGCTCAACTGGACAGGCGGCAGATACGCAGTATTTT
TRBV7-6	TRBJ2-2	-	-	CASSLARDSTGELFF	TGTGCCAGCAGCTTAGCCCGAGATTCAACCGGGGAGCTGTTTTTT
TRBV12-3/TRBV12-4	TRBJ2-4	-	-	CASSLNNKNIQYF	TGTGCCAGCAGTTTGAACAACAAAAACATTCAGTACTTC
TRBV7-6	TRBJ2-7	-	-	CASSLGVQARDIYYEQYF	TGTGCCAGCAGCTTAGGAGTACAAGCCCGGGACATTTACTACGAGCAGTACTTC
TRBV4-1	TRBJ2-1	medium-sized	TRBD2	CASSHVGLAGGLVVNEQFF	TGCGCCAGCAGCCATGTAGGACTAGCGGGGGGGCTTGTGGTCAATGAGCAGTTCTTC
TRBV20-1	TRBJ2-7	few	-	CSASQGGVAPYEQYF	TGCAGTGCTAGTCAAGGTGGGGTTGCTCCGTACGAGCAGTACTTC
TRBV18	TRBJ2-5	-	-	CASSPPDRQETQYF	TGTGCCAGCTCACCGCCTGACAGGCAAGAGACCCAGTACTTC
TRBV30	TRBJ1-1	-	-	CAWSTTGFSRAFF	TGTGCCTGGAGTACTACAGGGTTCTCTCGAGCTTTCTTT
TRBV13	TRBJ2-2	-	TRBD2	CASSLRTSGSNTGELFF	TGTGCCAGCAGCTTAAGAACTAGCGGGAGCAACACCGGGGAGCTGTTTTTT
TRBV5-6	TRBJ2-7	-	-	CASSLKGRQYF	TGTGCCAGCAGCTTGAAGGGAAGGCAGTACTTC
TRBV4-2	TRBJ2-6	once	-	CASSQKDSSGANVLTF	TGTGCCAGCAGCCAAAAGGACAGCTCTGGGGCCAACGTCCTGACTTTC
TRBV5-1	TRBJ1-1	-	-	CASSTGFENTEAFF	TGCGCCAGCAGTACAGGGTTTGAGAACACTGAAGCTTTCTTT
TRBV3-1/TRBV3-2	TRBJ1-2	-	TRBD1	CASSPTGQAYGYTF	TGTGCCAGCAGCCCAACCGGACAGGCTTATGGCTACACCTTC
TRBV3-1/TRBV3-2	TRBJ1-6	-	TRBD1	CASSRKSGVGTGLSSYNSPLHF	TGTGCCAGCAGCCGAAAATCGGGGGTGGGGACAGGGTTGAGCTCCTATAATTCACCCCTCCACTTT
TRBV19	TRBJ2-6	-	-	CASSTQGSGANVLTF	TGTGCCAGTTCAACCCAGGGTTCTGGGGCCAACGTCCTGACTTTC
TRBV5-8	TRBJ1-5	-	-	CASSYDGSYQPQHF	TGTGCCAGCAGCTACGACGGGAGTTATCAGCCCCAGCATTTT
TRBV24-1	TRBJ2-7	-	TRBD2	CATGEGLGYEQYF	TGTGCCACGGGGGAGGGACTCGGCTACGAGCAGTACTTC